The rows below give T cell receptor beta chains drawn from one sample of a study of T cell responses to AZD1222 COVID-19 vaccine. Clones were sequenced by immunoSEQ multiplex PCR, and TCRdb holds only the in-frame ones, with some missing. The sample holds roughly 150,000 clones; approximately 92% are singletons and the top ten take roughly 7%. Sequencing was performed on peripheral blood, taken 28 days after the second AZD1222 dose. The receptors here all came from an adult who received the AZD1222 COVID-19 vaccine. CDR3s include the opening cysteine and the closing phenylalanine or tryptophan. The order of the fields is J gene, V gene, clone size, D gene, CDR3 length, CDR3 DNA, CDR3 protein. D genes are given only for firm matches. Expanded clones are given a class, and other clones once, few, many or no size at all.

J: TRBJ2-7
V: TRBV28
size: .
D: .
length: 11
DNA: TGTGCCACCCGGGTCTCCTACGAGCAGTACTTC
CDR3: CATRVSYEQYF

J: TRBJ2-7
V: TRBV6-1
size: .
D: TRBD1
length: 15
DNA: TGTGCCAGCAGTGATACCGGGACAGTTTCCTACGAGCAGTACTTC
CDR3: CASSDTGTVSYEQYF

J: TRBJ1-1
V: TRBV5-1
size: few
D: .
length: 13
DNA: TGCGCCAGCAGCTTGGCCGGGACGCTCGGGGCTTTCTTT
CDR3: CASSLAGTLGAFF

J: TRBJ2-7
V: TRBV18
size: .
D: .
length: 11
DNA: TGTGCCAGCTCACCGGGCTACGAGCAGTACTTC
CDR3: CASSPGYEQYF

J: TRBJ1-2
V: TRBV10-3
size: .
D: TRBD1
length: 13
DNA: TGTGCCATCAGTGAGGGGACAGTAGCCGGCTACACCTTC
CDR3: CAISEGTVAGYTF

J: TRBJ1-6
V: TRBV18
size: .
D: .
length: 15
DNA: TGTGCCAGCTCACCAGTCGGGACACGCAATTCACCCCTCCACTTT
CDR3: CASSPVGTRNSPLHF

J: TRBJ1-3
V: TRBV30
size: .
D: TRBD1
length: 16
DNA: TGTGCCTGGATCAACCCGACAGGGCCCTCTGGAAACACCATATATTTT
CDR3: CAWINPTGPSGNTIYF

J: TRBJ2-3
V: TRBV19
size: .
D: .
length: 12
DNA: TGTGCCAGTAGTCAGGGCAGCGATACGCAGTATTTT
CDR3: CASSQGSDTQYF

J: TRBJ2-3
V: TRBV7-2
size: .
D: .
length: 13
DNA: TGTGCCAGCAGCTTCAAAATCACAGATACGCAGTATTTT
CDR3: CASSFKITDTQYF

J: TRBJ1-1
V: TRBV7-3
size: .
D: .
length: 13
DNA: TGTGCCAGCAGCTCCGACAGCAACACTGAAGCTTTCTTT
CDR3: CASSSDSNTEAFF

J: TRBJ1-2
V: TRBV2
size: few
D: .
length: 12
DNA: TGTGCCAGCAGTACTGGAGGGGGTGGCTACACCTTC
CDR3: CASSTGGGGYTF

J: TRBJ1-6
V: TRBV7-2
size: .
D: TRBD1
length: 16
DNA: TGTGCCAGCAGCTTGAGCAGGGGGGCGGGTTATTCACCCCTCCACTTT
CDR3: CASSLSRGAGYSPLHF

J: TRBJ1-2
V: TRBV4-3
size: few
D: .
length: 13
DNA: TGCGCCAGCAGCCAAGTTACTTACGCGGGCTACACCTTC
CDR3: CASSQVTYAGYTF

J: TRBJ1-1
V: TRBV20-1
size: .
D: .
length: 11
DNA: TGCAGTGCTAGAGAAGGGGATGAAGCTTTCTTT
CDR3: CSAREGDEAFF

J: TRBJ1-5
V: TRBV2
size: .
D: .
length: 14
DNA: TGTGCCAGCAGTGAAGTAGATAGCAATCAGCCCCAGCATTTT
CDR3: CASSEVDSNQPQHF

J: TRBJ1-1
V: TRBV4-1
size: .
D: .
length: 15
DNA: TGCGCCAGCAGCCAAGCCCTGGGTTCGGGCACTGAAGCTTTCTTT
CDR3: CASSQALGSGTEAFF

J: TRBJ1-1
V: TRBV4-1
size: .
D: .
length: 17
DNA: TGCGCCAGCAGCCAATCGGTGTACCGGGGTTCGAACACTGAAGCTTTCTTT
CDR3: CASSQSVYRGSNTEAFF

J: TRBJ1-5
V: TRBV18
size: .
D: .
length: 14
DNA: TGTGCCAGCTCACCGGGCACAAATAATCAGCCCCAGCATTTT
CDR3: CASSPGTNNQPQHF

J: TRBJ2-7
V: TRBV7-2
size: .
D: TRBD1
length: 15
DNA: TGTGCCAGCAGCAACGGGACAGGGAAGTTCTACGAGCAGTACTTC
CDR3: CASSNGTGKFYEQYF

J: TRBJ1-5
V: TRBV9
size: .
D: .
length: 16
DNA: TGTGCCAGCAGCGTAGTAGGGCCCCCTGCGTATCAGCCCCAGCATTTT
CDR3: CASSVVGPPAYQPQHF

J: TRBJ1-6
V: TRBV19
size: .
D: .
length: 14
DNA: TGTGCCAGTAGTATACAGAGTTATAATTCACCCCTCCACTTT
CDR3: CASSIQSYNSPLHF

J: TRBJ1-1
V: TRBV3-1/TRBV3-2
size: .
D: .
length: 13
DNA: TGTGCCAGCAGCCCTTGGGACTCAACTGAAGCTTTCTTT
CDR3: CASSPWDSTEAFF

J: TRBJ2-1
V: TRBV5-4
size: .
D: TRBD1
length: 14
DNA: TGTGCCAGCAGCGGATCTGGGCACAGGGGTGGGCAGTTCTTC
CDR3: CASSGSGHRGGQFF

J: TRBJ1-1
V: TRBV6-5
size: .
D: .
length: 15
DNA: TGTGCCAGCAGTTACCGGGGGCCCTTGAACACTGAAGCTTTCTTT
CDR3: CASSYRGPLNTEAFF

J: TRBJ1-6
V: TRBV3-1/TRBV3-2
size: .
D: TRBD1
length: 14
DNA: TGTGCCAGCAGCCCCCGGGACAGGGGTTCACCCCTCCACTTT
CDR3: CASSPRDRGSPLHF

J: TRBJ1-5
V: TRBV7-2
size: .
D: TRBD1
length: 13
DNA: TGTGCCACCGGACAGGGGGCGCGACAGCCCCAGCATTTT
CDR3: CATGQGARQPQHF

J: TRBJ1-1
V: TRBV5-1
size: .
D: .
length: 15
DNA: TGCGCCAGCTATCGCAACCTTGGTATGAACACTGAAGCTTTCTTT
CDR3: CASYRNLGMNTEAFF

J: TRBJ1-6
V: TRBV7-2
size: .
D: .
length: 12
DNA: TGTGCCAGCAGCTCTAGGTCCCTCCCCGTCCACTTT
CDR3: CASSSRSLPVHF

J: TRBJ2-5
V: TRBV5-1
size: .
D: .
length: 16
DNA: TGCGCCAGCAGCGTTGCGGATTACACCCTCCAAGAGACCCAGTACTTC
CDR3: CASSVADYTLQETQYF

J: TRBJ2-1
V: TRBV30
size: .
D: .
length: 15
DNA: TGTGCCTGGAGTCCCTCTGGGTTCTCCTACAATGAGCAGTTCTTC
CDR3: CAWSPSGFSYNEQFF

J: TRBJ2-7
V: TRBV11-3
size: .
D: .
length: 15
DNA: TGTGCCAGCAGCCGCCCCGGGGCAGGTACCTACGAGCAGTACTTC
CDR3: CASSRPGAGTYEQYF

J: TRBJ1-6
V: TRBV6-5
size: .
D: .
length: 15
DNA: TGTGCCAGCAGTTACACTGGCGGGAGAGGTTCACCCCTCCACTTT
CDR3: CASSYTGGRGSPLHF

J: TRBJ2-1
V: TRBV4-3
size: once
D: .
length: 13
DNA: TGCGCCAGCAGCCAAGGTCGGTTGGATGAGCAGTTCTTC
CDR3: CASSQGRLDEQFF